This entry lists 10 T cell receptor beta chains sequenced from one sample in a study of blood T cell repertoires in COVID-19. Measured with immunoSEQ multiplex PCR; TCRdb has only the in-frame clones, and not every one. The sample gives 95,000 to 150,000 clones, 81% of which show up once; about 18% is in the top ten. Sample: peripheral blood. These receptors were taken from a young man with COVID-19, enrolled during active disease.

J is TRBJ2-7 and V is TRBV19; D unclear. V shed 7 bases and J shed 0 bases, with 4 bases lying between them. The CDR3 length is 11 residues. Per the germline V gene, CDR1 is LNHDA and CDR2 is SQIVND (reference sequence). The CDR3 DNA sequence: TGTGCCAGTATTAGCTCCTACGAGCAGTACTTC. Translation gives CASISSYEQYF.

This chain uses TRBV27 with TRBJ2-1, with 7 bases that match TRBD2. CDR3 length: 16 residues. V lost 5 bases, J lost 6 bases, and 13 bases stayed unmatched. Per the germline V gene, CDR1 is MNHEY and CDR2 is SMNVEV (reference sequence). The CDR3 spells CASSPLGAGDFNEQFF. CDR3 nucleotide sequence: TGTGCCAGCAGTCCCCTAGGGGCGGGGGACTTCAATGAGCAGTTCTTC.

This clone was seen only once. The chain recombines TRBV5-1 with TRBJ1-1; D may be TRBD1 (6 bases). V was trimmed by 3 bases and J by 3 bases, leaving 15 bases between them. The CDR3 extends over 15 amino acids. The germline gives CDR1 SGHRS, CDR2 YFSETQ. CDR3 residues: CASSSKGGQDTEAFF. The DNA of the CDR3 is TGCGCCAGCAGCTCGAAGGGGGGGCAGGACACTGAAGCTTTCTTT. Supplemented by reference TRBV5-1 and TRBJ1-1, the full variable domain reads KAGVTQTPRYLIKTRGQQVTLSCSPISGHRSVSWYQQTPGQGLQFLFEYFSETQRNKGNFPGRFSGRQFSNSRSEMNVSTLELGDSALYLCASSSKGGQDTEAFFGQGTRLTVV.

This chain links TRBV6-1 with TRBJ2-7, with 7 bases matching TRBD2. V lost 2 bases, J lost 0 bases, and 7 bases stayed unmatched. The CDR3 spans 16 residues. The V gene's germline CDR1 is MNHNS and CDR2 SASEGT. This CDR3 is CASSEMASGGSYEQYF. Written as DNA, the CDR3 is TGTGCCAGCAGTGAAATGGCTAGCGGAGGCTCCTACGAGCAGTACTTC.

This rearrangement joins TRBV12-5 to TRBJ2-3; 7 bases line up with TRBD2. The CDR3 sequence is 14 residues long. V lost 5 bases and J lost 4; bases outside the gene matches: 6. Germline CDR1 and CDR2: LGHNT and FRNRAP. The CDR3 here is CASGDAGVSDTQYF. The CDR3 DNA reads TGTGCTAGTGGTGACGCGGGAGTTTCAGATACGCAGTATTTT.

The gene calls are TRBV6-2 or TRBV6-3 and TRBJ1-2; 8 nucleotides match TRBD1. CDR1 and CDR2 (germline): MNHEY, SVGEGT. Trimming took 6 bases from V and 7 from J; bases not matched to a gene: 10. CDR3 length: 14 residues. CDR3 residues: CASSRGQAEAGYTF. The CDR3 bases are TGTGCCAGCAGCCGGGGACAGGCGGAGGCTGGCTACACCTTC.

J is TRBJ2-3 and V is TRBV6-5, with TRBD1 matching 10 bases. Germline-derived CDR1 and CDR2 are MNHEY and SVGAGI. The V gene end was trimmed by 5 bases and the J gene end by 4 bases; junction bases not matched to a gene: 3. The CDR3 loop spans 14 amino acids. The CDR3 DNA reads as TGTGCCAGCAGTCCGGGACAGGGGTCAGATACGCAGTATTTT. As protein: CASSPGQGSDTQYF.

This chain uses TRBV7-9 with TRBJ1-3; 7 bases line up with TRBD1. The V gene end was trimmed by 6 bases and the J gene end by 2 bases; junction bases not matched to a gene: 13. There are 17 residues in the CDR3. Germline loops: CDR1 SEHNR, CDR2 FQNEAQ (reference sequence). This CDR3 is CASSPFAGQTAGNTIYF. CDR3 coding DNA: TGTGCCAGCAGTCCGTTCGCGGGACAGACGGCTGGAAACACCATATATTTT.

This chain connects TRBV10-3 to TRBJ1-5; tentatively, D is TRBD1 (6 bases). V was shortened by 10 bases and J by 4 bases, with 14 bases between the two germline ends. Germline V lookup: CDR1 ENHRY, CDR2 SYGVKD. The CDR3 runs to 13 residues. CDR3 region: CAKRQDLNQPQHF. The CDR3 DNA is TGTGCCAAGAGACAGGACCTTAATCAGCCCCAGCATTTT.

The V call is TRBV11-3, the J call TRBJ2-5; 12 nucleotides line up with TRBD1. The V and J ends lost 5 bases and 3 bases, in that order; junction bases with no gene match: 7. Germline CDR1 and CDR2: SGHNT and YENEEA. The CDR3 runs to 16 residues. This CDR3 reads CASSPGTGGEEETQYF. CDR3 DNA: TGTGCCAGCAGCCCAGGGACAGGGGGCGAAGAAGAGACCCAGTACTTC.